This T cell receptor (beta chain) was obtained from a study of T cells after yellow fever vaccination. Overall study: Low-cell-number fractions underwent preparation using SMART-Seq v4 Ultra Low Input.

TCRdb re-analysed the 5' RACE reads in MiXCR, keeping a single row per CDR3 protein. The repertoire holds roughly 500,000 distinct CDR3 sequences, about 19% seen once, with more than 13% in the top ten. Turning to this clonotype: Its antigen is still unknown.

Study results and caveats: Abundant clonotypes from the bulk population could get into FACS-sorted repertoires as contaminants. When the response was secondary, it was weaker but reached its peak faster, day 5 versus 15. Clones that expanded after primary vaccination mostly reappeared after the booster (approximately 96% CD4, approximately 85% CD8).

The clonotype originates from a man aged 25 to 40 who received the YFV17D yellow fever vaccine. The source material was PBMCs, sampled 15 days after the yellow fever booster vaccination.

CDR3 nucleotides: TGTGCCAGCAGCCTCGGTGGTCCCTCCCATGAGCAGTTCTTC. This codes for CASSLGGPSHEQFF. The V and J genes are TRBV6-2 or TRBV6-3 and TRBJ2-1, with D uncertain. The CDR3 loop spans 14 amino acids. V was pared by 6 bases and J by 8 bases, with 17 bases between. The V gene's germline CDR1 is MNHEY and CDR2 SVGEGT.